What follows describes a single TCR beta chain. This specimen comes from a study of blood T cell repertoires in COVID-19. Study-level information: Nucleic acid was either cDNA or gDNA, and it came from T cells, B-cell-depleted T cells, or PBMCs.

The junction had 6 bases not matched to a gene; V was cut back by 6 bases and J by 9 bases. From germline, CDR1 is MNHEY and CDR2 SVGAGI. The CDR3 runs to 14 residues. In the original workflow: Estimates of nucleated cell counts were drawn from the amplification of reference gene primers. The data were produced by immunoSEQ multiplex PCR, yet TCRdb's version contains in-frame clones alone and is incomplete. V and J calls and clone size are as listed in that table; D and trimming were resolved from the DNA. This repertoire shows about 180,000 clones, approximately 90% found once; its top ten account for approximately 4%.

The receptor was isolated from a woman in her 30s with acute or convalescent COVID-19. The rearrangement joins TRBV6-5 to TRBJ1-6; TRBD1 matches at 9 bases. Sequencing was done on a sample of peripheral blood. This CDR3 is CASRPGQGSSPLHF. The CDR3 DNA follows: TGTGCCAGCAGACCGGGACAGGGTAGTTCACCCCTCCACTTT.